The next 19 T cell receptor beta chains were all read from a single sample in a study of cytomegalovirus exposure and HLA in healthy donors. It was with 60 Vbeta and 13 Jbeta primers that the PCR ran. Method: immunoSEQ multiplex PCR; TCRdb's copy keeps in-frame clones and lacks some. This table has 100,000 or so clones, roughly four fifths appearing once. Sequenced sample: PBMCs. The receptors were sampled from a man aged 35 to 55 in good health and CMV-seropositive.

The chain links TRBV6-6 to TRBJ1-1, with 9 positions matching TRBD1. CDR1 and CDR2 (germline): MNHNY, SVGAGI (reference sequence). V lost 7 bases, J lost 5 bases, and 8 bases stayed unmatched. The CDR3 loop spans 14 amino acids. DNA for the CDR3: TGTGCCAGCATCGACAGGGGGGAGAGGACTGAAGCTTTCTTT. This translates into CASIDRGERTEAFF.

CDR3 nucleotide sequence: TGTGCCAGTAGTATTCAAGGGACAGAACGTATCTATGGCTACACCTTC. Amino acid sequence: CASSIQGTERIYGYTF. The chain uses TRBV19 and TRBJ1-2; 7 bases align to TRBD1. This CDR3 is 16 amino acids long. V was pared by 3 bases and J by 4 bases, with 11 bases of the junction left unmatched. Germline CDR1 reads LNHDA; CDR2 reads SQIVND (reference sequence).

This clone was detected only once. The gene calls are TRBV11-3 and TRBJ2-1; D is ambiguous. The length of the CDR3 is 13 residues. The V end lost 4 bases, the J end lost 8 bases, and 12 bases lay between the germline ends. Germline V gene lookup returns CDR1 SGHNT and CDR2 YENEEA. The CDR3 loop is CASSYKVGYEQFF. In DNA form, the CDR3 reads TGTGCCAGCAGCTACAAGGTCGGGTATGAGCAGTTCTTC.

The chain uses TRBV5-4 and TRBJ2-2; possible D gene TRBD2, 6 bases. CDR1 is SGHNT and CDR2 is YYREEE in the germline V gene (reference sequence). V was clipped by 4 bases and J by 3 bases, with 19 bases between them. The CDR3 sequence is 17 residues long. The CDR3 DNA follows: TGTGCCAGCAGCCGGCCCCCTAGCGACGGGGACACCGGGGAGCTGTTTTTT. Encoded protein: CASSRPPSDGDTGELFF.

The chain recombines TRBV30 with TRBJ1-2; 7 bases agree with TRBD1. Germline V lookup: CDR1 GTSNPN, CDR2 SVGIG (reference sequence). The CDR3 totals 12 residues. Losses at the gene ends were 3 bases for V and 2 bases for J; bases not matched to a gene: 0. The CDR3 sequence: CAWSRGNYGYTF. DNA of the CDR3: TGTGCCTGGAGCAGGGGGAACTATGGCTACACCTTC.

The V gene is TRBV27, the J gene TRBJ2-7; tentative D call: TRBD1 (5 bases). The CDR3 runs 13 residues. The germline V and J ends were trimmed by 3 bases and 2 bases, with 8 bases remaining between them. Germline V gene sequence: CDR1 MNHEY, CDR2 SMNVEV (reference sequence). In DNA form, the CDR3 reads TGTGCCAGCAGTTTGGGGCAGACCTACGAGCAGTACTTC. It specifies CASSLGQTYEQYF.

CDR3 DNA sequence: TGTGCCAGCATACGGGACTCTGGAAACACCATATATTTT. It codes for CASIRDSGNTIYF. The genes are TRBV2 and TRBJ1-3; D remains ambiguous. Germline values: CDR1 SNHLY, CDR2 FYNNEI. Deletions cut 7 bases from V and 0 bases from J, with 7 bases between. The length of the CDR3 is 13 residues.

The chain has TRBV5-1 and TRBJ2-1; maybe TRBD2 (6 bases). CDR3 length: 16 residues. Germline V lookup: CDR1 SGHRS, CDR2 YFSETQ. The V end lost 0 bases, the J end lost 4 bases, and 14 bases lay between the germline ends. The CDR3 loop reads CASSLVASSVYNEQFF. The DNA of the CDR3 is TGCGCCAGCAGCTTGGTAGCGTCTAGCGTTTACAATGAGCAGTTCTTC.

The chain carries TRBV7-8 and TRBJ1-1, with D possibly being TRBD1 (6 bases). The ends were cut back, 5 bases at V and 0 bases at J, with 16 bases in the middle. Germline-derived CDR1 and CDR2 are SGHVS and FQNEAQ. The CDR3 length is 16 residues. The CDR3 DNA reads as TGTGCCAGCAGCCCCCACAGGGACGTGATGAACACTGAAGCTTTCTTT. Its translation is CASSPHRDVMNTEAFF.

V and J are TRBV18 and TRBJ1-6, with TRBD1 as a possible D gene (5 bases). The CDR3 runs to 15 residues. The V gene lost 3 bases and the J gene lost 7 bases, with 13 bases spanning the gap. Looked up from germline, CDR1 is KGHSH and CDR2 is LQKENI. The CDR3 nucleotides are TGTGCCAGCTCACCTCAACCGGCAGGGAATTCACCCCTCCACTTT. Protein sequence: CASSPQPAGNSPLHF.

The V call is TRBV4-1, the J call TRBJ2-7; 7 bases are shared with TRBD2. CDR3 length: 17 amino acids. V shed 3 bases and J 4 bases; nucleotides not matched to a gene: 15. The germline V gene encodes CDR1 MGHRA and CDR2 YSYEKL. In nucleotides, the CDR3 is TGCGCCAGCAGCCAGCCGCTGGCGGGAGAGAGTGGGTACGAGCAGTACTTC. It translates to CASSQPLAGESGYEQYF.

This sequence joins TRBV30 and TRBJ1-2, with D possibly being TRBD1 (6 bases). Trimming cost V 1 base and J 7 bases, with 10 bases left between them. CDR3 length: 12 amino acids. Germline CDR1 is GTSNPN and CDR2 is SVGIG (reference sequence). The CDR3 coding sequence is TGTGCCTGGAGTGAACAGGGTGGTGGCTACACCTTC. Its protein product is CAWSEQGGGYTF.

In its sample, this clone was seen once. This chain connects TRBV11-1 to TRBJ1-1, with 7 bases identical to TRBD1. This CDR3 is 11 amino acids long. CDR1 and CDR2 (germline): SGHAT, FQDESV (reference sequence). V shed 3 bases, J shed 11 bases, and the junction held 3 bases outside the gene matches. CDR3 coding DNA: TGTGCCAGCAGCTTTGACAGGGTGGCTTTCTTT. Encoded protein: CASSFDRVAFF.

This chain joins TRBV18 and TRBJ2-3; 7 nucleotides match TRBD1. The CDR3 spans 14 residues. The V and J ends lost 6 bases and 0 bases, in that order; junction bases with no gene match: 3. Germline lookup yields CDR1 KGHSH and CDR2 LQKENI. CDR3 DNA: TGTGCCAGCTCGGACAGGACTAGCACAGATACGCAGTATTTT. Protein: CASSDRTSTDTQYF.

The genes are TRBV6-5 and TRBJ2-1; D possibly corresponds to TRBD1 (7 bases). Germline V gene lookup returns CDR1 MNHEY and CDR2 SVGAGI. The CDR3 contains 16 residues. The germline V and J ends were trimmed by 4 bases and 0 bases, with 13 bases remaining between them. CDR3 amino acids: CASSLRQGGSYNEQFF. The CDR3 coding sequence is TGTGCCAGCAGTTTACGACAGGGAGGCTCCTACAATGAGCAGTTCTTC.

V is TRBV7-8 and J is TRBJ1-5, with TRBD1 identical over 7 bases. Germline V lookup: CDR1 SGHVS, CDR2 FQNEAQ. This CDR3 is built from 15 residues. The ends lost 4 bases at V and 7 bases at J; junction bases unmatched: 10. The CDR3 here is CASSSEQGLRQPQHF. The CDR3 region has the DNA TGTGCCAGCAGCTCGGAACAGGGGTTGAGGCAGCCCCAGCATTTT.

This clone was detected only a few times. This sequence joins TRBV6-5 and TRBJ1-1; unclear D gene. Deletions cut 4 bases from V and 1 base from J, with 10 bases between. Germline-derived CDR1 and CDR2 are MNHEY and SVGAGI. The CDR3 covers 14 residues. CDR3 in DNA: TGTGCCAGCAGTTTGGAGGCGGCGAACACTGAAGCTTTCTTT. This codes for CASSLEAANTEAFF.

The chain carries TRBV18 and TRBJ1-4; no reliable D call. This CDR3 contains 17 residues. Per the germline V gene, CDR1 is KGHSH and CDR2 is LQKENI. The V and J ends lost 0 bases and 0 bases respectively, with 11 bases between them. CDR3 DNA: TGTGCCAGCTCACCACCCGGAGGTGGAGCAACTAATGAAAAACTGTTTTTT. It specifies CASSPPGGGATNEKLFF.

The chain has TRBV2 and TRBJ2-3; tentatively, D is TRBD1 (6 bases). The germline V and J ends were trimmed by 6 bases and 6 bases, with 10 bases remaining between them. This CDR3 comprises 12 residues. The germline V gene has CDR1 SNHLY and CDR2 FYNNEI. CDR3 sequence: CASRDRSDTQYF. The CDR3 DNA sequence: TGTGCCAGCAGAGACAGGTCGGATACGCAGTATTTT.